This T cell receptor beta chain emerged from a study of T cells after yellow fever vaccination. Study results and caveats: Abundant bulk-derived clonotypes could contaminate FACS-sorted repertoires.

This clonotype was picked up many times. Its specificity is unknown. Germline V lookup: CDR1 MNHEY, CDR2 SVGAGI. The length of the CDR3 is 15 residues. V lost 0 bases and J lost 2, with 11 bases in between. Making TCR cDNA involved 5'RACE template switching, which added UMIs and a universal primer site. TCRdb used MiXCR to reprocess the 5' RACE reads, holding one entry per CDR3 protein. Here the sample spans over 100,000 distinct CDR3 sequences, 7.5% to 9.5% being singletons. The clonotype originates from a man younger than 40 who received the YFV17D yellow fever vaccine. Sequenced material: CD8+ T cells sorted from PBMCs, taken 45 days after the yellow fever booster vaccination. The rearrangement joins TRBV6-5 to TRBJ2-7; D call uncertain. In nucleotides, the CDR3 is TGTGCCAGCAGTTACTCCGCCTCATCTACCTACGAGCAGTACTTC. Translating gives CASSYSASSTYEQYF.